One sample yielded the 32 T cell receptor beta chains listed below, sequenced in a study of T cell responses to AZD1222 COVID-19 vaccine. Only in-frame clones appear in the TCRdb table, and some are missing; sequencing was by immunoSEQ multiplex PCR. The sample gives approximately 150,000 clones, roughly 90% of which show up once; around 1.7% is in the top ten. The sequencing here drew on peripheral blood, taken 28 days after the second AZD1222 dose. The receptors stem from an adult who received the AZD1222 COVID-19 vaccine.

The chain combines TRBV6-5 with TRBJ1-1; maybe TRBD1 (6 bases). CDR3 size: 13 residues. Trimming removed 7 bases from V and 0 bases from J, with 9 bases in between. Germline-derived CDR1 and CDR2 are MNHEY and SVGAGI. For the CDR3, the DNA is TGTGCCAGCACAGGGGCGGTGAACACTGAAGCTTTCTTT. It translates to CASTGAVNTEAFF.

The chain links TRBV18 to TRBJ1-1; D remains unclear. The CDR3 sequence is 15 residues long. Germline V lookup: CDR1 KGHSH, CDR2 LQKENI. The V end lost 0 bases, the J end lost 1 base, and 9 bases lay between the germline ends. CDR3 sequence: CASSPPRGRNTEAFF. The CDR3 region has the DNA TGTGCCAGCTCACCACCCCGAGGGAGGAACACTGAAGCTTTCTTT.

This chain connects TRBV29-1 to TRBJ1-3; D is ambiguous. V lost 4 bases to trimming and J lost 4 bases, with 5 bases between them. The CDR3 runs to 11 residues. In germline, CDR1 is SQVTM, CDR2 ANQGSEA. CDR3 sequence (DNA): TGCAGCGTTGGTCAAGGAAACACCATATATTTT. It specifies CSVGQGNTIYF.

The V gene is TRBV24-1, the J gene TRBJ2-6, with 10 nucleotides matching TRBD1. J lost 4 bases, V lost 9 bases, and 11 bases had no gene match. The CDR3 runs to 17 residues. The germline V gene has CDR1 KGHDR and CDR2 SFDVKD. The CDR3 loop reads CATSSETGGAGANVLTF. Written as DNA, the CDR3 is TGTGCCACCTCCAGCGAGACAGGGGGCGCCGGGGCCAACGTCCTGACTTTC.

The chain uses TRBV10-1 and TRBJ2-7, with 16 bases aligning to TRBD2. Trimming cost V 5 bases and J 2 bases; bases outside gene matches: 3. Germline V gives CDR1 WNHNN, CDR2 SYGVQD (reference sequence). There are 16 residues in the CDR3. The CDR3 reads CASSTGLAGGPYEQYF. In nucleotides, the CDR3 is TGCGCCAGCAGTACGGGACTAGCGGGAGGGCCCTACGAGCAGTACTTC.

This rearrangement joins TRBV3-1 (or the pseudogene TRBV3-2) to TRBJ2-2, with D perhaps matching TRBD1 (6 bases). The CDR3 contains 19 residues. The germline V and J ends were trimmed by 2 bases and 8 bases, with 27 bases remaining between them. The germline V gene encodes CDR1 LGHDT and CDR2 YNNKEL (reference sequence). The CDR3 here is CASSQYLWGHRADRGELFF. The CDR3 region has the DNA TGTGCCAGCAGCCAATACTTGTGGGGACACCGAGCCGATAGAGGGGAGCTGTTTTTT.

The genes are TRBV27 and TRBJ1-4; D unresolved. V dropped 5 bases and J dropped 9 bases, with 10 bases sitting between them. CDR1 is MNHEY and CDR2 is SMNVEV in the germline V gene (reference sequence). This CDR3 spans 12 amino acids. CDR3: CASSLDRQKLFF. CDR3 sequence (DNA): TGTGCCAGCAGTCTGGACCGGCAAAAACTGTTTTTT.

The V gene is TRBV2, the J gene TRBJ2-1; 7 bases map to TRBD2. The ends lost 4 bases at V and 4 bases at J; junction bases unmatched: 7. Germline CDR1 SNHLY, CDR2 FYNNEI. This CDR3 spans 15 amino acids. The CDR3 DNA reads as TGTGCCAGCAGTGTAGGAACTAGCGCTTACAATGAGCAGTTCTTC. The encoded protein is CASSVGTSAYNEQFF.

CDR3 nucleotides: TGTGCCAGCAGCCGGGGGAATAGCAATCAGCCCCAGCATTTT. Protein product: CASSRGNSNQPQHF. The J gene is TRBJ1-5, the V gene TRBV3-1 (or the pseudogene TRBV3-2); perhaps TRBD1 as D (5 bases). Germline loops: CDR1 LGHDT, CDR2 YNNKEL (reference sequence). The CDR3 has 14 residues. The ends were cut back, 4 bases at V and 0 bases at J, with 7 bases in the middle.

In DNA, the CDR3 is TGTGCCAGCAGGCGGACAGGATCGAACACCGGGGAGCTGTTTTTT. Translation: CASRRTGSNTGELFF. V usage is TRBV2 and J usage is TRBJ2-2, with 7 bases aligning to TRBD1. The CDR3 has 15 amino acids. Unmatched junction bases numbered 4, after V lost 6 bases and J lost 0 bases. Germline V CDR1 and CDR2: SNHLY, FYNNEI.

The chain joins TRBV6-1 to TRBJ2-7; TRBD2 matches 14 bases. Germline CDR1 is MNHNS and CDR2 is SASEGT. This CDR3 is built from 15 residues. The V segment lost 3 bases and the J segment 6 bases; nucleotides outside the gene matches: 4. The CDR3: CASSESGTSGGEQYF. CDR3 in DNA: TGTGCCAGCAGTGAGTCCGGGACTAGCGGGGGCGAGCAGTACTTC.

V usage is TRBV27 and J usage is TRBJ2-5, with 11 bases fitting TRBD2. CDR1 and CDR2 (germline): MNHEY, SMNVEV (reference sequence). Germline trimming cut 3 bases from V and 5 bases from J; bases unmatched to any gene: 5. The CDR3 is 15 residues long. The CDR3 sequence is CASSFGLAGGETQYF. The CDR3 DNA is TGTGCCAGCAGTTTTGGACTAGCGGGTGGGGAGACCCAGTACTTC.

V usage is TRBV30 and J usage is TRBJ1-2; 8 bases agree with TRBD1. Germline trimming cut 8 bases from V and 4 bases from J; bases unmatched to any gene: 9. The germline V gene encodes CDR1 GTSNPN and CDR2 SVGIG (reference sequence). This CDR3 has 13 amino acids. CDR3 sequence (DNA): TGTGCCGGGCAGTGGACAGGGATCTATGGCTACACCTTC. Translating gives CAGQWTGIYGYTF. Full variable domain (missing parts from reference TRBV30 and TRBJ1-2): SQTIHQWPATLVQPVGSPLSLECTVEGTSNPNLYWYRQAAGRGLQLLFYSVGIGQISSEVPQNLSASRPQDRQFILSSKKLLLSDSGFYLCAGQWTGIYGYTFGSGTRLTVV.

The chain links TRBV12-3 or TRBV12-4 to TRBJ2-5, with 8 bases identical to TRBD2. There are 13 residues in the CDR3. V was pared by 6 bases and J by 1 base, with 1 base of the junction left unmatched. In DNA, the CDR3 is TGTGCCAGCAGCCGGGGGGGCCAAGAGACCCAGTACTTC. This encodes CASSRGGQETQYF.

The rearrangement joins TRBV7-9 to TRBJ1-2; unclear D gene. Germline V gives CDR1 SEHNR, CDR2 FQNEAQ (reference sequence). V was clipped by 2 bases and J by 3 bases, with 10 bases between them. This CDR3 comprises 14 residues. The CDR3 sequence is CASSLNGNYYGYTF. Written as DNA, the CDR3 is TGTGCCAGCAGCTTAAACGGGAATTACTATGGCTACACCTTC.

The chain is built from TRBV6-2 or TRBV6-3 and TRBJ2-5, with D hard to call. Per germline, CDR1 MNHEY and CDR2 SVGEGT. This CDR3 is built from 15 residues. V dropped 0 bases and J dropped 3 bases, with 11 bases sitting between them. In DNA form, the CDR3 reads TGTGCCAGCAGTTACTCGATTAGCAAGGAAGAGACCCAGTACTTC. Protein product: CASSYSISKEETQYF.

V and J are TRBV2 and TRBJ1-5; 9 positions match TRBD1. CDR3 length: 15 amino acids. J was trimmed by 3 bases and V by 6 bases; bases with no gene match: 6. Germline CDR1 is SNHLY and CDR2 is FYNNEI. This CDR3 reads CASSSGTGYNQPQHF. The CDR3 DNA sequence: TGTGCCAGCAGCTCCGGGACAGGGTACAATCAGCCCCAGCATTTT.

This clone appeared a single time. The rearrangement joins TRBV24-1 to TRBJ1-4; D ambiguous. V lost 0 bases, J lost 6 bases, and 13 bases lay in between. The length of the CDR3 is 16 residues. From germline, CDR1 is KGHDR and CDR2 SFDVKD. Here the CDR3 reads CATSDLKGRPDEKLFF. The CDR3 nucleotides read TGTGCCACCAGTGATTTGAAAGGGAGACCTGATGAAAAACTGTTTTTT.

Here the CDR3 reads CASRYGTGVAFF. The DNA for the CDR3 is TGTGCCAGCCGCTATGGGACAGGCGTAGCTTTCTTT. The gene calls are TRBV6-5 and TRBJ1-1; 8 positions agree with TRBD1. The germline CDR1 and CDR2 sequences are MNHEY and SVGAGI. The trim removed 8 bases at V and 10 bases at J, leaving 9 bases unmatched. CDR3 length equals 12 residues.

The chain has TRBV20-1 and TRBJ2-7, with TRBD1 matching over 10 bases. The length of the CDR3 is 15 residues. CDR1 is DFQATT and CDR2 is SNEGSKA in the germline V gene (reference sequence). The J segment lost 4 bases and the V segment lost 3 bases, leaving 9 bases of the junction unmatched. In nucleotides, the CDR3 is TGCAGTGCTAGTAACGCCGGGACAGGGGCTTACGAGCAGTACTTC. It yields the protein CSASNAGTGAYEQYF.

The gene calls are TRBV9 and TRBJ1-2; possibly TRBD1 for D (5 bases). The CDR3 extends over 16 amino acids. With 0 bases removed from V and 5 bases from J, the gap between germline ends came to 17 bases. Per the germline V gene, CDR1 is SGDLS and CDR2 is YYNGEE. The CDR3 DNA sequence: TGTGCCAGCAGCGTAGGAGTTCGGAGGGGAACGTATGGCTACACCTTC. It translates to CASSVGVRRGTYGYTF.

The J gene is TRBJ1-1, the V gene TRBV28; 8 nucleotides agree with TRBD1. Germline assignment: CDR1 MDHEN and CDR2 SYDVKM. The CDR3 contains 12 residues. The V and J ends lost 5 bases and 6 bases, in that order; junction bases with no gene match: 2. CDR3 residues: CASSLQGAEAFF. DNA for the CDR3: TGTGCCAGCAGTCTACAGGGGGCTGAAGCTTTCTTT.

CDR3 region: CAISEGVYEQYF. CDR3 DNA sequence: TGTGCCATCAGTGAAGGGGTGTACGAGCAGTACTTC. The chain has TRBV10-3 and TRBJ2-7; tentatively, D is TRBD1 (5 bases). Germline-derived CDR1 and CDR2 are ENHRY and SYGVKD. V shed 3 bases and J shed 4 bases, with 7 bases lying between them. The CDR3 is 12 residues long.

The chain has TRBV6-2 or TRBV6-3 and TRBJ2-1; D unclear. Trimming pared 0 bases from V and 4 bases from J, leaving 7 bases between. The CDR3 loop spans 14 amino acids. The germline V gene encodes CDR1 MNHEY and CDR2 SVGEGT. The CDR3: CASSYSSTYNEQFF. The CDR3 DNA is TGTGCCAGCAGTTACTCGAGTACGTACAATGAGCAGTTCTTC.

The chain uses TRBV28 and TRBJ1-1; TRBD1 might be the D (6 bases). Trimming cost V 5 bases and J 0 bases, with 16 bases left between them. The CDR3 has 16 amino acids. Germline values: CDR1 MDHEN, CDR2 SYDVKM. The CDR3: CASSPLGQTMNTEAFF. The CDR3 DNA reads TGTGCCAGCAGTCCACTCGGACAGACAATGAACACTGAAGCTTTCTTT.

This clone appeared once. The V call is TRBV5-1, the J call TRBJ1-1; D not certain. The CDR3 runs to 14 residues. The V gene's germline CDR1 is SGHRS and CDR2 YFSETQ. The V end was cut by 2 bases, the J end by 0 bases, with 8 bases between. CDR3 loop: CASSFYGLNTEAFF. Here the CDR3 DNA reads TGCGCCAGCAGCTTCTACGGGCTGAACACTGAAGCTTTCTTT.

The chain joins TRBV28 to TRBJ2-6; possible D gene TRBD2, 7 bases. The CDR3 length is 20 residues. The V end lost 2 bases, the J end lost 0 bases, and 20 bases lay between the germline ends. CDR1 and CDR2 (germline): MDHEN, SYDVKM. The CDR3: CASSLREGTLSYSGANVLTF. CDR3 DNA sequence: TGTGCCAGCAGTTTAAGGGAGGGGACACTCTCTTACTCTGGGGCCAACGTCCTGACTTTC.

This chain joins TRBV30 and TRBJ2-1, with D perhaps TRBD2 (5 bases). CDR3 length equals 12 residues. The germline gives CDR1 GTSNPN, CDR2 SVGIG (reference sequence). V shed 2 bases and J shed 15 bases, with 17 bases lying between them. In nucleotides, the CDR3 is TGTGCCTGGAGTTCAGCTGGTGAGGGTCCGTTCTTC. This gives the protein CAWSSAGEGPFF.

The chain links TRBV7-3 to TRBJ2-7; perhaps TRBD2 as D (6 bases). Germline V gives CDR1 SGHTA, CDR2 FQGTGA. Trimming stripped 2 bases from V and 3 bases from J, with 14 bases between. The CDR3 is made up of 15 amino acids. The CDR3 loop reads CASSLASGHGYEQYF. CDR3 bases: TGTGCCAGCAGCTTAGCCAGCGGGCACGGCTACGAGCAGTACTTC.

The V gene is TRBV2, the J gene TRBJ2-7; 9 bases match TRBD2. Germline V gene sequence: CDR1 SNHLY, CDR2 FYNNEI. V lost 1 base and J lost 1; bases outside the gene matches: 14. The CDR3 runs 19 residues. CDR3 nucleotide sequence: TGTGCCAGCAGTGAAGAGGTTCGTCCGCGGGAGGGCCGGTCCTACGAGCAGTACTTC. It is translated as CASSEEVRPREGRSYEQYF.

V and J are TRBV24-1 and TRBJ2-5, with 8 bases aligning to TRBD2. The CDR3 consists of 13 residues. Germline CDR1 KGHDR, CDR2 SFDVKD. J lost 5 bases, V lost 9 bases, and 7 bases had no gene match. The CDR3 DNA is TGTGCCACCCGGGGGGGGCCAGGGGAGACCCAGTACTTC. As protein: CATRGGPGETQYF.

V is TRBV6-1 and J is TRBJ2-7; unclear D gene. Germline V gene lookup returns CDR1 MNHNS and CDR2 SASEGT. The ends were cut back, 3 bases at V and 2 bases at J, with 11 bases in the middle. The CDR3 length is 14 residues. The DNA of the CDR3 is TGTGCCAGCAGTGACGACTTAGTTGCCTACGAGCAGTACTTC. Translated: CASSDDLVAYEQYF.